This TCR beta chain originates from a study of beta chain features in type 1 diabetes. Expressed TCRB transcripts were sequenced, since all the RNA that had been isolated was reverse transcribed. The assay was immunoSEQ multiplex PCR, and TCRdb's table has in-frame clones only and misses some. This sample has roughly 170,000 clones, with around an eighth found just once. The CDR3 totals 16 residues. Germline loops: CDR1 MDHEN, CDR2 SYDVKM. Trimming shortened V by 1 base and J by 4 bases, and 11 bases separated the two germline ends. This clone occurred a few times. Material: central memory CD4+ T cells from blood. This sequence joins TRBV28 and TRBJ2-6; TRBD1 might be the D (5 bases). This clonotype originated in a woman between 18 and 29 years old in good health. CDR3 bases: TGTGCCAGCAGTTTATACGCAGGGTCCGGGGCCAACGTCCTGACTTTC. Protein product: CASSLYAGSGANVLTF. Using reference TRBV28 and TRBJ2-6 for the parts outside the CDR3, the full variable domain is DVKVTQSSRYLVKRTGEKVFLECVQDMDHENMFWYRQDPGLGLRLIYFSYDVKMKEKGDIPEGYSVSREKKERFSLILESASTNQTSMYLCASSLYAGSGANVLTFGAGSRLTVL.